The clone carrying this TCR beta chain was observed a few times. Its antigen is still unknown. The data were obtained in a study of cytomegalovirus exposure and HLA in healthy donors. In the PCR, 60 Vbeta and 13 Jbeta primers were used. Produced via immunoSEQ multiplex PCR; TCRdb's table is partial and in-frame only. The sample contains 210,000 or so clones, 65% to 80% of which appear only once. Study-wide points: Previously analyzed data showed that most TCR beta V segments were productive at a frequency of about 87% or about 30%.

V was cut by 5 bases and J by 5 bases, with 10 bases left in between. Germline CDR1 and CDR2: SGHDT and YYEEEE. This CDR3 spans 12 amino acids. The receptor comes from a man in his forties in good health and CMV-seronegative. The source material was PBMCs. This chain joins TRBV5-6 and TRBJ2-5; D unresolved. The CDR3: CASSTPQETQYF. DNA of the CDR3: TGTGCCAGCAGTACCCCACAGGAGACCCAGTACTTC.